This paragraph covers one TCR beta chain sequence. The antigen remains undetermined. Profiling relied on immunoSEQ multiplex PCR, and the TCRdb table lists in-frame clones only, not all of them. The sample has approximately 150,000 clones; around 88% are singletons. This sample stems from a study of T cell responses to AZD1222 COVID-19 vaccine. Study-wide context: Both about-4-week and about-12-week second-dose recipients were combined.

Study-level points and caveats: Unmutated variant regions are reportedly the target of nearly half of TCRs that are spike-specific. It was only a handful of AZD1222 recipients who were seropositive at baseline. Clonal diversity may have been underestimated, and the donors were mostly white British, with more females than males.

This receptor was obtained from an adult in good health. Specimen: peripheral blood, collected on day 0 of AZD1222 vaccination.

CDR3 in DNA: TGTGCCAGCAGTCTCCATCCCATCACCGGTGAGCAGTTCTTC. The encoded protein is CASSLHPITGEQFF. The chain is built from TRBV6-5 and TRBJ2-1; D not certain. The V and J ends lost 5 bases and 9 bases respectively, with 17 bases between them. The germline V gene encodes CDR1 MNHEY and CDR2 SVGAGI. The CDR3 length is 14 residues.